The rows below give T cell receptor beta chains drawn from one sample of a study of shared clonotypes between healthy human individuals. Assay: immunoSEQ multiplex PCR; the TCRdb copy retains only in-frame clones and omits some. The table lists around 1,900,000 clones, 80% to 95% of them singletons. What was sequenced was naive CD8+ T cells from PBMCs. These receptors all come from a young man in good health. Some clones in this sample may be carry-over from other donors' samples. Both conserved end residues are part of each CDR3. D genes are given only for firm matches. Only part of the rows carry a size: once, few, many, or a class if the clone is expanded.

CDR3nt: TGTGCCAGCAGCAACCCCGGGACAAAGGAGACCCAGTACTTC
CDR3aa: CASSNPGTKETQYF
d_gene: .
v_gene: TRBV7-9
abundance: .
j_gene: TRBJ2-5

CDR3nt: TGTGCCATCAGTGAGTCATACAATATGGCTAGCGGACAGCATAACACCGGGGAGCTGTTTTTT
CDR3aa: CAISESYNMASGQHNTGELFF
d_gene: .
v_gene: TRBV10-3
abundance: .
j_gene: TRBJ2-2

CDR3nt: TGTGCCAGCAGTTCCCAGGAGAATAGCAATCAGCCCCAGCATTTT
CDR3aa: CASSSQENSNQPQHF
d_gene: .
v_gene: TRBV27
abundance: .
j_gene: TRBJ1-5

CDR3nt: TGCGCCAGCAGCCCCCGGGGCAGGGGGGAAGAGCAGTACTTC
CDR3aa: CASSPRGRGEEQYF
d_gene: .
v_gene: TRBV5-1
abundance: .
j_gene: TRBJ2-7

CDR3nt: TGTGCCAGCAGCGAACAGGGGGCGGTCGAGTTCTTC
CDR3aa: CASSEQGAVEFF
d_gene: TRBD1
v_gene: TRBV5-6
abundance: .
j_gene: TRBJ2-1

CDR3nt: TGTGCCAGCAGGGGGAGACTAGCGGGTAAAAGCCAAGAGACCCAGTACTTC
CDR3aa: CASRGRLAGKSQETQYF
d_gene: TRBD2
v_gene: TRBV27
abundance: .
j_gene: TRBJ2-5

CDR3nt: TGTGCCAGCCAGGGAGCCAATGAGCAGTTCTTC
CDR3aa: CASQGANEQFF
d_gene: .
v_gene: TRBV9
abundance: .
j_gene: TRBJ2-1

CDR3nt: TGCGCCAGCAGCCAAGATTCGGGCCACGAGCAGTACTTC
CDR3aa: CASSQDSGHEQYF
d_gene: .
v_gene: TRBV4-3
abundance: .
j_gene: TRBJ2-7

CDR3nt: TGCAGCGTTGAGGAGGTTGATTCCTACGAGCAGTACTTC
CDR3aa: CSVEEVDSYEQYF
d_gene: .
v_gene: TRBV29-1
abundance: once
j_gene: TRBJ2-7

CDR3nt: TGTGCCAGCAGCTCTCGACAGACGATGAACACTGAAGCTTTCTTT
CDR3aa: CASSSRQTMNTEAFF
d_gene: .
v_gene: TRBV7-2
abundance: .
j_gene: TRBJ1-1

CDR3nt: TGTGCCAGCAGTGCTAGCGGGAGCACCGGGGAGCTGTTTTTT
CDR3aa: CASSASGSTGELFF
d_gene: TRBD2
v_gene: TRBV6-4
abundance: .
j_gene: TRBJ2-2

CDR3nt: TGTGCCAGCAGCCAAGAAGGGTGGGGGACTAGTGAAAATGAGCAGTTCTTC
CDR3aa: CASSQEGWGTSENEQFF
d_gene: TRBD2
v_gene: TRBV4-2
abundance: .
j_gene: TRBJ2-1

CDR3nt: TGTGCCAGCAGCCCGGGCAAAGAGTTGGACTACAATGAGCAGTTCTTC
CDR3aa: CASSPGKELDYNEQFF
d_gene: .
v_gene: TRBV7-9
abundance: .
j_gene: TRBJ2-1

CDR3nt: TGTGCCAGCAGCCAGAGAATCAAGACAGGGCGCCTGGACACTGAAGCTTTCTTT
CDR3aa: CASSQRIKTGRLDTEAFF
d_gene: TRBD1
v_gene: TRBV4-2
abundance: few
j_gene: TRBJ1-1

CDR3nt: TGTGCCAGCAGCACCCGACAGGGACTCCTAGGGAATCAGGCCCAGTACTTC
CDR3aa: CASSTRQGLLGNQAQYF
d_gene: .
v_gene: TRBV11-2
abundance: .
j_gene: TRBJ2-5

CDR3nt: TGCGCCAGCAGTGAGTCAGCCGGAGGCAATCAGCCCCAGCATTTT
CDR3aa: CASSESAGGNQPQHF
d_gene: .
v_gene: TRBV10-2
abundance: few
j_gene: TRBJ1-5

CDR3nt: TGTGCCAGCAGTGAATCGCGGGGCAGAAGGGGCTACACCTTC
CDR3aa: CASSESRGRRGYTF
d_gene: .
v_gene: TRBV25-1
abundance: .
j_gene: TRBJ1-2

CDR3nt: TGTGCCAGCAGTTGGGTAGCGGACCAAGAGACCCAGTACTTC
CDR3aa: CASSWVADQETQYF
d_gene: .
v_gene: TRBV28
abundance: .
j_gene: TRBJ2-5

CDR3nt: TGTGCCAGCAGTTTGTTCCTGGGAACCTACGAGCAGTACTTC
CDR3aa: CASSLFLGTYEQYF
d_gene: .
v_gene: TRBV27
abundance: .
j_gene: TRBJ2-7

CDR3nt: TGTGCCAGCGGGTACTCTAGTTCCGAGCAGTACTTC
CDR3aa: CASGYSSSEQYF
d_gene: .
v_gene: TRBV6-5
abundance: .
j_gene: TRBJ2-7

CDR3nt: TGCAGCGTTGAAGGTGGTGGCTACACCTTC
CDR3aa: CSVEGGGYTF
d_gene: .
v_gene: TRBV29-1
abundance: .
j_gene: TRBJ1-2

CDR3nt: TGTGCCAGCAGCCTCCGCGCGGTAGCGTACGAGCAGTACTTC
CDR3aa: CASSLRAVAYEQYF
d_gene: .
v_gene: TRBV9
abundance: .
j_gene: TRBJ2-7

CDR3nt: TGTGCCAGCAGTTTAGGCCCCCGCGGAGCTGGATACGAGCAGTACTTC
CDR3aa: CASSLGPRGAGYEQYF
d_gene: .
v_gene: TRBV28
abundance: .
j_gene: TRBJ2-7

CDR3nt: TGTGCCAGCAGTGACCCGTCGTTCTTGCCGGAGTTCTTC
CDR3aa: CASSDPSFLPEFF
d_gene: .
v_gene: TRBV6-1
abundance: .
j_gene: TRBJ2-1

CDR3nt: TGTGCCATCAGTGAGTCTCCAGCCGGGGCCAACGTCCTGACTTTC
CDR3aa: CAISESPAGANVLTF
d_gene: .
v_gene: TRBV10-3
abundance: .
j_gene: TRBJ2-6

CDR3nt: TGTGCCAGCAGCCATCCCGTTTGGCGGGAAAAAAGGGATACGCAGTATTTT
CDR3aa: CASSHPVWREKRDTQYF
d_gene: .
v_gene: TRBV28
abundance: .
j_gene: TRBJ2-3

CDR3nt: TGTGCCAGCAGTTTGGCCAGGGGGAGCACTGAAGCTTTCTTT
CDR3aa: CASSLARGSTEAFF
d_gene: TRBD1
v_gene: TRBV27
abundance: .
j_gene: TRBJ1-1

CDR3nt: TGTGCCAGCAGCTTAGACCTCGTCTCTGGGGCCAACGTCCTGACTTTC
CDR3aa: CASSLDLVSGANVLTF
d_gene: .
v_gene: TRBV7-9
abundance: .
j_gene: TRBJ2-6

CDR3nt: TGTGCCAGCAGCCAGGACAGCTCCCACGAGCAGTACTTC
CDR3aa: CASSQDSSHEQYF
d_gene: .
v_gene: TRBV7-9
abundance: once
j_gene: TRBJ2-7

CDR3nt: TGTGCCAGCAGCTTAACTAGGGGGACAGGAGACACAGATACGCAGTATTTT
CDR3aa: CASSLTRGTGDTDTQYF
d_gene: TRBD1
v_gene: TRBV7-3
abundance: .
j_gene: TRBJ2-3

CDR3nt: TGTGCCATCAGCCAGGGGATAGGATCCTACGAGCAGTACTTC
CDR3aa: CAISQGIGSYEQYF
d_gene: .
v_gene: TRBV10-3
abundance: .
j_gene: TRBJ2-7

CDR3nt: TGTGCCTCCGGGGGACTAGCGGCCTACGAGCAGTACTTC
CDR3aa: CASGGLAAYEQYF
d_gene: TRBD2
v_gene: TRBV7-6
abundance: .
j_gene: TRBJ2-7

CDR3nt: TGTGCCAGCAGTGAGCCGGGGGCAGGGACTGAAGCTTTCTTT
CDR3aa: CASSEPGAGTEAFF
d_gene: .
v_gene: TRBV6-1
abundance: .
j_gene: TRBJ1-1

CDR3nt: TGTGCCAGCAGACCCCCGTCTGGTCAGGGAGCCTACAATGAGCAGTTCTTC
CDR3aa: CASRPPSGQGAYNEQFF
d_gene: .
v_gene: TRBV25-1
abundance: once
j_gene: TRBJ2-1

CDR3nt: TGCGCCAGCAGAGTTAATCGGACCATATATTTT
CDR3aa: CASRVNRTIYF
d_gene: .
v_gene: TRBV5-1
abundance: .
j_gene: TRBJ1-3

CDR3nt: TGTGCCAGCAAAACTAGGGAATTCCGGGACTCCACCTACAATGAGCAGTTCTTC
CDR3aa: CASKTREFRDSTYNEQFF
d_gene: .
v_gene: TRBV19
abundance: .
j_gene: TRBJ2-1

CDR3nt: TGTGCCAGTAGTTTACAGGGGAGCTACGAGCAGTACTTC
CDR3aa: CASSLQGSYEQYF
d_gene: TRBD1
v_gene: TRBV19
abundance: .
j_gene: TRBJ2-7

CDR3nt: TGTGCCAGCAGCTTATCTAGCGGGAGTGAGGAGACCCAGTACTTC
CDR3aa: CASSLSSGSEETQYF
d_gene: TRBD2
v_gene: TRBV13
abundance: .
j_gene: TRBJ2-5

CDR3nt: TGCGCCAGCAGCCCGACAGGGGATCTCTACGAGCAGTACTTC
CDR3aa: CASSPTGDLYEQYF
d_gene: TRBD1
v_gene: TRBV10-1
abundance: .
j_gene: TRBJ2-7

CDR3nt: TGTGCCAGCAGCGTAGGATTGGACAAGAACATTCAGTACTTC
CDR3aa: CASSVGLDKNIQYF
d_gene: .
v_gene: TRBV9
abundance: .
j_gene: TRBJ2-4

CDR3nt: TGTGCCAGCAGCTCAGGGTACCACGAGCAGTACTTC
CDR3aa: CASSSGYHEQYF
d_gene: .
v_gene: TRBV5-8
abundance: .
j_gene: TRBJ2-7

CDR3nt: TGTGCCAGTAGTATCGACTCAACCGGGGAGCTGTTTTTT
CDR3aa: CASSIDSTGELFF
d_gene: .
v_gene: TRBV19
abundance: .
j_gene: TRBJ2-2

CDR3nt: TGTGCCAGCAGCTTAGTACAGCCGATGGATGGCTACACCTTC
CDR3aa: CASSLVQPMDGYTF
d_gene: .
v_gene: TRBV7-9
abundance: .
j_gene: TRBJ1-2

CDR3nt: TGTGCCACCAGTATAGCGCGCCCTGGGAATGAGCAGTTCTTC
CDR3aa: CATSIARPGNEQFF
d_gene: .
v_gene: TRBV15
abundance: .
j_gene: TRBJ2-1

CDR3nt: TGTGCCAGCAGCTTAGATACCGGGGAGCTGTTTTTT
CDR3aa: CASSLDTGELFF
d_gene: .
v_gene: TRBV7-9
abundance: .
j_gene: TRBJ2-2

CDR3nt: TGCGCCAGCAGCCAAGATCAGAACGTAGTGGGCAGCACAGATACGCAGTATTTT
CDR3aa: CASSQDQNVVGSTDTQYF
d_gene: .
v_gene: TRBV4-1
abundance: .
j_gene: TRBJ2-3

CDR3nt: TGTGCCATTGATCTCACACATTACTACAATGAGCAGTTCTTC
CDR3aa: CAIDLTHYYNEQFF
d_gene: .
v_gene: TRBV7-9
abundance: once
j_gene: TRBJ2-1

CDR3nt: TGTGCCAGCACGGGGTTCTCCTACGAGCAGTACTTC
CDR3aa: CASTGFSYEQYF
d_gene: .
v_gene: TRBV6-5
abundance: .
j_gene: TRBJ2-7